This T cell receptor (beta chain) was identified during a study of cytomegalovirus exposure and HLA in healthy donors. Between the trimmed V and J ends, which lost 7 bases and 3 bases, there was a span of 19 bases. The CDR3 spans 14 residues. Looked up from germline, CDR1 is SQVTM and CDR2 is ANQGSEA. PCR used 60 Vbeta primers and 13 Jbeta primers. The assay was immunoSEQ multiplex PCR, and TCRdb's table has in-frame clones only and misses some. The sample contains 120,000 to 150,000 clones, approximately 83% of which appear only once. The clonotype comes from a man aged 40-49 years in good health and CMV-seropositive. V gene TRBV29-1 combines with J gene TRBJ2-7, with a possible D match to TRBD1 (6 bases). The sequenced sample consisted of PBMCs. The CDR3, as DNA: TGCAGCGCCCGAAGGGGCCAGGGGCTCTACGAGCAGTACTTC. Amino acid sequence: CSARRGQGLYEQYF.